One sample yielded the 20 T cell receptor beta chains listed below, sequenced in a study of regulatory T cells in long-lasting Graves disease (dated by TCRdb to 2020 to 2023). The meaning of the sample's time point label: persistent/refractory GD, antithyroid drugs over 5 years with positive TRAb. For both TCR sequencing and RNA sequencing, RNA was extracted from PBMCs in TRIzol. The library came from multiplex PCR. Reads for this sample came from an Illumina HiSeq 4000. CDR3 regions were amplified by Arm-PCR with iRepertoire HTBI primers to construct TCR beta libraries. The public reads were reprocessed in TCRdb via fastp at Q25 and MiXCR, keeping in-frame beta chains. All rows with the same CDR3 protein become a single entry with the most common DNA and genes. Across this sample there are about 660,000 distinct CDR3 sequences, with around 30% seen only once. Together, the top ten hold under 50% of the sample.

The material sequenced was peripheral blood mononuclear cells (PBMCs), taken when the disease was refractory, from a patient treated with antithyroid drugs. These receptors were obtained from a female donor with Graves disease.

This clonotype was seen only a few times. This rearrangement joins TRBV20-1 to TRBJ1-1, with 10 bases fitting TRBD1. From germline, CDR1 is DFQATT and CDR2 SNEGSKA (reference sequence). This CDR3 spans 17 amino acids. V trimming: 0 bases; J trimming: 0 bases; junction bases outside the gene matches: 7. The DNA of the CDR3 is TGCAGTGCTAGAGATCGACAGGGGGCTCAAATGAACACTGAAGCTTTCTTT. Translation: CSARDRQGAQMNTEAFF.

This clonotype was seen only a few times. The V and J genes are TRBV2 and TRBJ1-1; 9 nucleotides match TRBD1. The CDR3 is made up of 15 amino acids. V shed 2 bases and J 8 bases; nucleotides not matched to a gene: 9. Germline lookup yields CDR1 SNHLY and CDR2 FYNNEI. The CDR3 protein is CASSEFSSDRGEAFF. The CDR3 bases are TGTGCCAGCAGTGAATTTTCCAGCGACAGGGGGGAAGCTTTCTTT.

The CDR3 sequence is CASSFGGQGYEQYF. The CDR3 DNA reads TGTGCCAGCAGCTTCGGGGGACAGGGCTACGAGCAGTACTTC. The chain is built from TRBV11-3 and TRBJ2-7; 9 bases are a match to TRBD1. Germline V CDR1 and CDR2: SGHNT, YENEEA. This CDR3 region has 14 residues. V lost 3 bases to trimming and J lost 3 bases; unmatched junction nucleotides: 3.

This clonotype was counted at least ten times. This chain connects TRBV11-2 to TRBJ1-1, with 10 bases matching TRBD1. The V gene end was trimmed by 5 bases and the J gene end by 6 bases; junction bases not matched to a gene: 15. Germline V gene lookup returns CDR1 SGHAT and CDR2 FQNNGV. There are 17 residues in the CDR3. The CDR3 loop is CASSPQGTGAKLAEAFF. CDR3 bases: TGTGCCAGCAGCCCCCAGGGGACAGGGGCGAAATTGGCTGAAGCTTTCTTT.

This clonotype was counted between two and nine times. V usage is TRBV7-9 and J usage is TRBJ1-2, with D possibly matching TRBD1 (6 bases). The V gene lost 10 bases and the J gene lost 0 bases, with 18 bases spanning the gap. There are 15 residues in the CDR3. Germline CDR1 SEHNR, CDR2 FQNEAQ (reference sequence). CDR3 sequence reads: CATPRWDIANYGYTF. The CDR3 coding sequence is TGTGCCACCCCCCGCTGGGACATAGCTAACTATGGCTACACCTTC.

As to this clonotype: Because the CDR3 is missing its conserved closing phenylalanine or tryptophan, this is likely a read error. The V call is TRBV25-1, the J call TRBJ1-1; TRBD1 might be the D (6 bases). The CDR3 runs 14 residues. The V and J ends lost 6 bases and 3 bases respectively, with 14 bases between them. Per germline, CDR1 MGHDK and CDR2 SYGVNS. The CDR3 reads CASSRPGEYTEAFL. CDR3 bases: TGTGCCAGCAGCAGACCAGGGGAGTACACTGAAGCTTTCCTT.

This chain links TRBV4-1 with TRBJ1-2, with D unclear. Trimming shortened V by 1 base and J by 0 bases, and 6 bases separated the two germline ends. This CDR3 comprises 14 residues. Germline-derived CDR1 and CDR2 are MGHRA and YSYEKL. The CDR3 nucleotides read TGCGCCAGCAGCCAAGTGGCCGCTAACTATGGCTACACCTTC. This codes for CASSQVAANYGYTF.

The CDR3 sequence: CASSRQGGEPQHF. CDR3 DNA: TGTGCCAGCAGTCGACAGGGGGGTGAGCCCCAGCATTTT. The rearrangement links TRBV12-3 or TRBV12-4 to TRBJ1-5; 9 bases agree with TRBD1. V shed 5 bases, J shed 8 bases, and the junction held 4 bases outside the gene matches. The CDR3 covers 13 residues.

The J gene is TRBJ1-1, the V gene TRBV5-1; TRBD1 is a possible D gene (5 bases). The CDR3 contains 17 residues. V lost 2 bases and J lost 0, with 17 bases in between. The V gene's germline CDR1 is SGHRS and CDR2 YFSETQ. This chain's CDR3 is CASSLRDPRSLNTEAFF. The CDR3 region has the DNA TGCGCCAGCAGCTTAAGGGACCCCAGATCCCTGAACACTGAAGCTTTCTTT.

This chain links TRBV6-5 with TRBJ2-7; TRBD2 aligns across 7 bases. CDR3 length: 16 amino acids. V shed 0 bases and J 6 bases; nucleotides not matched to a gene: 11. Germline V CDR1 and CDR2: MNHEY, SVGAGI. CDR3 sequence (DNA): TGTGCCAGCAGTTACTCGAACGTTGTGGGGAGGGGCGAGCAGTACTTC. Encoded protein: CASSYSNVVGRGEQYF.

The gene calls are TRBV5-4 and TRBJ2-3; D is possibly TRBD1 (5 bases). This CDR3 has 11 amino acids. The germline CDR1 and CDR2 sequences are SGHNT and YYREEE (reference sequence). V was pared by 5 bases and J by 6 bases, with 7 bases between. The CDR3 sequence is CASSGADTQYF. CDR3 DNA: TGTGCCAGCAGTGGGGCGGATACGCAGTATTTT.

The chain employs TRBV3-1 and TRBJ1-1, with D tentatively TRBD1 (5 bases). The CDR3 loop spans 13 amino acids. Trimming shortened V by 4 bases and J by 7 bases, and 13 bases separated the two germline ends. CDR1 is LGHDT and CDR2 is YNNKEL in the germline V gene (reference sequence). CDR3 nucleotides: TGTGCCAGCAGCCCTACGTCGGGGGGTGAAGCTTTCTTT. Encoded protein: CASSPTSGGEAFF.

This clonotype was counted a single time. The chain is built from TRBV5-1 and TRBJ2-3; 11 bases align to TRBD2. This CDR3 spans 16 amino acids. The V segment lost 0 bases and the J segment 4 bases; nucleotides outside the gene matches: 4. Germline-derived CDR1 and CDR2 are SGHRS and YFSETQ. CDR3 loop: CASSLVAGGQADTQYF. The CDR3 region has the DNA TGCGCCAGCAGCTTGGTAGCGGGAGGGCAAGCAGATACGCAGTATTTT.

The chain employs TRBV9 and TRBJ1-2; D possibly corresponds to TRBD1 (5 bases). Per germline, CDR1 SGDLS and CDR2 YYNGEE. The CDR3 loop spans 14 amino acids. The V gene lost 3 bases and the J gene lost 5 bases, with 14 bases spanning the gap. CDR3 protein: CASSAEGRTYGYTF. For the CDR3, the DNA is TGTGCCAGCAGCGCCGAAGGACGGACATATGGCTACACCTTC.

This clonotype showed up just a few times. The genes are TRBV20-1 and TRBJ2-5; TRBD2 matches 11 bases. Per the germline V gene, CDR1 is DFQATT and CDR2 is SNEGSKA (reference sequence). With V trimmed by 4 bases and J by 5 bases, 12 bases remained unmatched. The CDR3 runs 16 residues. The CDR3 nucleotides read TGCAGTGCTACAACTAGCGGGGGAGTTAGGGGTGAGACCCAGTACTTC. Protein: CSATTSGGVRGETQYF.

This clonotype was found many times. The chain recombines TRBV14 with TRBJ2-2; tentatively, D is TRBD1 (6 bases). Germline loops: CDR1 SGHDN, CDR2 FVKESK. The CDR3 contains 14 residues. V was shortened by 1 base and J by 4 bases, with 7 bases between the two germline ends. CDR3 in amino acids: CASSQARGTGELFF. The CDR3 DNA reads TGTGCCAGCAGCCAAGCCAGGGGCACCGGGGAGCTGTTTTTT. The entire variable domain, with the rest obtained from reference TRBV14 and TRBJ2-2, is as follows: EAGVTQFPSHSVIEKGQTVTLRCDPISGHDNLYWYRRVMGKEIKFLLHFVKESKQDESGMPNNRFLAERTGGTYSTLKVQPAELEDSGVYFCASSQARGTGELFFGEGSRLTVL.

The chain uses TRBV6-1 and TRBJ2-2; 7 bases match TRBD1. The CDR3 runs 15 residues. Germline V gives CDR1 MNHNS, CDR2 SASEGT. The V gene end was trimmed by 5 bases and the J gene end by 2 bases; junction bases not matched to a gene: 5. The CDR3: CASSPGDSNTGELFF. In DNA, the CDR3 is TGTGCCAGCAGTCCCGGGGACAGCAACACCGGGGAGCTGTTTTTT.

This clonotype was observed a few times. The rearrangement links TRBV29-1 to TRBJ1-1; D perhaps matches TRBD1 (5 bases). Germline loops: CDR1 SQVTM, CDR2 ANQGSEA. The germline V and J ends were trimmed by 2 bases and 5 bases, with 12 bases remaining between them. CDR3 length: 13 amino acids. CDR3 in DNA: TGCAGCGTTGAAATCAGGGCCGGGACTGAAGCTTTCTTT. Protein product: CSVEIRAGTEAFF.

For this clonotype: Sequence at one end of the junction differs from germline and may be a read error. This chain joins TRBV12-5 and TRBJ1-5, with D uncertain. Germline assignment: CDR1 LGHNT and CDR2 FRNRAP. The CDR3 consists of 19 residues. CDR3 nucleotides: TGTGCTAGTGATTTGGTTCGAGCAGTCTCCAACTATAGCAATCAGCCCCAGCATTTT. This gives the protein CASDLVRAVSNYSNQPQHF.

This clonotype came up a few times. This chain connects TRBV6-2 or TRBV6-3 to TRBJ1-2; 7 bases line up with TRBD1. Germline trimming cut 2 bases from V and 3 bases from J; bases unmatched to any gene: 6. The CDR3 consists of 15 residues. Germline lookup yields CDR1 MNHEY and CDR2 SVGEGT. The CDR3 is CASSYDREADYGYTF. The DNA for the CDR3 is TGTGCCAGCAGTTACGACAGGGAGGCGGACTATGGCTACACCTTC.